This T cell receptor beta chain comes out of a study of T cell responses to AZD1222 COVID-19 vaccine. The table came from immunoSEQ multiplex PCR; TCRdb's copy has only in-frame clones and leaves some out. Among more than 150,000 clones listed, 85% to 95% were seen once. The V gene's germline CDR1 is MNHEY and CDR2 SVGEGT. The CDR3 loop spans 13 amino acids. V was shortened by 2 bases and J by 9 bases, with 8 bases between the two germline ends. Note on this clone: Its antigen remains unknown.

Study-level points and caveats: Researchers report vaccine-associated CD4 TCRs spanning spike, with dominance at 160-218 and 743-854. Donors skewed white British and female; clonal diversity was possibly underestimated. Repertoires were collected only later (after the peak T cell response had occurred).

Sample: peripheral blood, taken on day 0 of AZD1222 vaccination. The sequence derives from an adult in good health. The rearrangement uses TRBV6-2 or TRBV6-3 and TRBJ1-6; D is unclear. The CDR3 coding sequence is TGTGCCAGCAGTTACCCTTTTCTTTCACCCCTCCACTTT. Encoded protein: CASSYPFLSPLHF.